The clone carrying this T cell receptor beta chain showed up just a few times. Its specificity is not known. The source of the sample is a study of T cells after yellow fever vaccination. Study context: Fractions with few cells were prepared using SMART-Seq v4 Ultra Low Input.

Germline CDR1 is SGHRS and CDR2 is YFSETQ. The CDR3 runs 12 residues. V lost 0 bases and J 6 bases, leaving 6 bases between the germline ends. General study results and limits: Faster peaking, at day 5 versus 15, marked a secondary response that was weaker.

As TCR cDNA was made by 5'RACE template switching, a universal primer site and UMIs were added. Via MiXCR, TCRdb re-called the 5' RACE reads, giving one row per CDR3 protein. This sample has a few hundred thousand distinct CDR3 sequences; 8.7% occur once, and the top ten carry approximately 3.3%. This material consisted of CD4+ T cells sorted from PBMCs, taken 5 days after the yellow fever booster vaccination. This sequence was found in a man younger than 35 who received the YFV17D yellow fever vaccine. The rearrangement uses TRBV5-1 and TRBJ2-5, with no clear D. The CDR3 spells CASSLAQQTQYF. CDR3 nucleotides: TGCGCCAGCAGCTTGGCCCAGCAGACCCAGTACTTC.